This is a list of T cell receptor beta chains from one sample in a study of metastatic and nonmetastatic thyroid tumors. TCRdb re-called the PCR reads with MiXCR. The table lists around 23,000 clones, roughly 9.8% of them singletons, with 25% to 30% in the top ten. The source material was blood. The source is a female donor with papillary thyroid cancer or a benign thyroid nodule (not recorded which). Some clones in this sample may be carry-over from other donors' samples. The CDR3 runs from the conserved cysteine through the conserved F or W. The D gene is left open where the match is weak. Rows may omit the clone size; those that give it use once, few, many or a size class.

clone size	D gene	J gene	CDR3 length	V gene	CDR3 DNA	CDR3 protein
few	.	TRBJ2-7	12	TRBV28	TGTGCCAGCAGCCCGAGCCACTACGAGCAGTACTTC	CASSPSHYEQYF
many	TRBD2	TRBJ2-1	14	TRBV30	TGTGCCTGGAAGTCTAGCGGTATACTCTATGAGCAGTTCTTC	CAWKSSGILYEQFF
many	.	TRBJ2-2	15	TRBV19	TGTGCCAGTAGTTCTCAGGGACCGAACACCGGGGAGCTGTTTTTT	CASSSQGPNTGELFF
many	.	TRBJ2-2	16	TRBV2	TGTGCCAGCAGAGCCCCCTCCAAAACTAACACCGGGGAGCTGTTTTTT	CASRAPSKTNTGELFF
many	TRBD1	TRBJ1-1	14	TRBV6-1	TGTGCCAGCAGTCTCCGGGACAGGGGGCTGAAAGCTTTCTTT	CASSLRDRGLKAFF
.	.	TRBJ1-1	14	TRBV28	TGTGCCAGCAGCCCCTGGACAGATACGATTGAAGCTTTCTTT	CASSPWTDTIEAFF
medium-sized	TRBD1	TRBJ1-2	14	TRBV28	TGTGCCAGCAGTCGGACAGGGTTTGGATATGGCTACACCTTC	CASSRTGFGYGYTF
medium-sized	TRBD1	TRBJ2-7	13	TRBV28	TGTGCCAGCAGTCGGACAGGGCTTTACGAGCAGTACTTC	CASSRTGLYEQYF
many	TRBD1	TRBJ2-7	14	TRBV6-2/TRBV6-3	TGTGCCAGCATCCCCGGGACAGGGGACTACGAGCAGTACTTC	CASIPGTGDYEQYF
.	.	TRBJ2-2	13	TRBV25-1	TGTGCCATCAGTGAATTGGGGACCGGGGAGCTGATTTTT	CAISELGTGELIF
many	.	TRBJ1-2	13	TRBV20-1	TGCAGTCCCGACTCAACTTCTAACTATGGCTACACCTTC	CSPDSTSNYGYTF
many	.	TRBJ1-1	16	TRBV7-3	TGTGCCAGCAGCTTAATTGGGGGGCAGGTGAACACTGAAGCTTTCTTT	CASSLIGGQVNTEAFF
medium-sized	.	TRBJ2-7	14	TRBV28	TGTGCCAGCGGGCGAATGAGGCATACCTACGAGCAGTACTTC	CASGRMRHTYEQYF
.	.	TRBJ2-7	14	TRBV20-1	TGCAGTGACCACCGGTGGGACGCATTAAACGAGCAGTACTTC	CSDHRWDALNEQYF
many	.	TRBJ1-4	12	TRBV28	TGTGCCAGCGGGTCCCTGAATGAAAAACTGTTTTTT	CASGSLNEKLFF
few	TRBD2	TRBJ2-2	16	TRBV28	TGTGCCAGCAGTTCGCCGGGGAGGGAGAACACCGGGGAGCTGTTTTTT	CASSSPGRENTGELFF
many	TRBD2	TRBJ2-7	15	TRBV27	TGTGCCAGCAGCCCAGCGGGGGGGGGCAGAGGCGAGCAGTACTTC	CASSPAGGGRGEQYF
few	.	TRBJ2-7	17	TRBV28	TGTGCCAGCAGCTCTTACTCCCCGACAGTTCTAATCTACGAGCAGTACTTC	CASSSYSPTVLIYEQYF
medium-sized	.	TRBJ2-7	12	TRBV28	TGTGCCAGCAGCCCCTTAGGGTACGAGCAGTACTTC	CASSPLGYEQYF
many	.	TRBJ1-5	12	TRBV2	TGTGCCAGCAGTGACTTTAAACAGCCCCAGCATTTT	CASSDFKQPQHF
many	.	TRBJ1-2	14	TRBV20-1	TGCAGTGCTAGAGTCCGGACACACAGTCAGGGCTACACCTTC	CSARVRTHSQGYTF
many	.	TRBJ2-5	11	TRBV25-1	TGTGCCAGCAGTGACCCGGTGGCCCAGTACTTC	CASSDPVAQYF
many	TRBD2	TRBJ2-2	16	TRBV7-9	TGTGCCAGCAGCTCTCCTCTAGTCGGGAGGGCCGGGGAGCTGTTTTTT	CASSSPLVGRAGELFF
many	.	TRBJ2-3	14	TRBV20-1	TGCAGTGCCACCACAGGGGAGGAGAATGTGGCGCAGTATTTT	CSATTGEENVAQYF
many	TRBD1	TRBJ1-2	13	TRBV7-9	TGTGCCAGCAGCCAGGGGGGTTTCTATGGCTACACCTTC	CASSQGGFYGYTF
few	TRBD1	TRBJ1-2	15	TRBV19	TGTGCCAGTAGTATTGGGGCAGGGGGCGTCTATGGCTACACCTTC	CASSIGAGGVYGYTF
few	.	TRBJ2-7	13	TRBV12-3/TRBV12-4	TGTTCCAGCAGGGACGGGACGTCCTATGAGCAGTACTTC	CSSRDGTSYEQYF
many	.	TRBJ1-3	16	TRBV11-2	TGTGCCAGCAGCTCCCTGAATCCGACAGGAGGAAACACCATATATTTT	CASSSLNPTGGNTIYF
many	.	TRBJ2-1	20	TRBV11-3	TGTGCCAGCAGCTTAGTCCGGCCAGCCCAATTTTGGAGTGGGGAAAATGAGCAGTTCTTC	CASSLVRPAQFWSGENEQFF
many	.	TRBJ1-2	15	TRBV20-1	TGCAGTGCTAGAGATAAAGAACGAGGGGACTATGGCTACACCTTC	CSARDKERGDYGYTF
many	TRBD1	TRBJ2-3	14	TRBV20-1	TGCAGTGCTCAGGGGGCAACTAGCACAGATACGCAGTATTTT	CSAQGATSTDTQYF
many	.	TRBJ2-7	12	TRBV20-1	TGCAGTGCTAAAGGGTTCTTCTACGAGCAGTACTTC	CSAKGFFYEQYF
many	.	TRBJ2-2	14	TRBV9	TGTGCCAGCACCCCCCGGGTAGTCGCCGGGGAGCTGTTTTTT	CASTPRVVAGELFF
many	.	TRBJ2-7	13	TRBV18	TGTGCCAGCTCACCACCGGGAGCCTACGAGCAGTACTTC	CASSPPGAYEQYF
.	TRBD1	TRBJ2-7	15	TRBV5-4	TGTGCCAGCAGCCCTCCGGGACAGGGTTCACTCGAGCAGTACTTC	CASSPPGQGSLEQYF
many	TRBD2	TRBJ2-3	16	TRBV5-1	TGCGCCAGCAGCTTGTTTAGCGGGAGGCGGGTAGATACGCAGTATTTT	CASSLFSGRRVDTQYF
once	TRBD2	TRBJ2-3	16	TRBV27	TGTGCCAGCAGTCCCTGGACTAGCGGCATCACAGATACTCAGTATTTT	CASSPWTSGITDTQYF
many	.	TRBJ2-1	16	TRBV20-1	TGCAGTGCTATGGACCCGGCCGGGGGCTACTACAATGAGCAGTTCTTC	CSAMDPAGGYYNEQFF
many	.	TRBJ1-2	12	TRBV20-1	TGCAGTGCTATAATGTATCTCTATGGCTACACCTTC	CSAIMYLYGYTF